This T cell receptor (beta chain) derives from a study of control samples from healthy donors and cancer patients (dated by TCRdb to 2020 to 2022). On this clone: The antigen it recognizes is unknown. No clone much larger than this one lies a single base away; base qualities are absent.

The V end gives up 4 bases and the J end 6 bases, leaving 3 bases in the junction not matched to a gene. Its CDR3 holds 12 amino acids, cysteine through phenylalanine. CDR3 DNA only is kept here, 36 bases in frame from base 1. Reading the germline V gene gives CDR1 SGHDT and CDR2 YYEEEE. Library generation was performed with the immunoSEQ multiplex PCR assay. Imported from immuneACCESS, the table was reduced by TCRdb to in-frame sequences with V and J called. These copies leave out some clones; in studies compared against another copy, an unresolved V gene accounts for under half, and the cause of the remainder is not known. Recorded for this sample are roughly 80,000 clones; roughly 90% of them occurred a single time. Together, the top ten hold 1.9% of the sample.

What was sequenced was PBMCs. The sequence came from a woman aged 55-70 years with head and neck cancer. Rearrangement joined TRBV5-6 to TRBJ2-7; 8 junctional bases match TRBD1. The CDR3 sequence is CASSKGTGEQYF. The sequence in DNA is TGTGCCAGCAGCAAAGGGACAGGCGAGCAGTACTTC.